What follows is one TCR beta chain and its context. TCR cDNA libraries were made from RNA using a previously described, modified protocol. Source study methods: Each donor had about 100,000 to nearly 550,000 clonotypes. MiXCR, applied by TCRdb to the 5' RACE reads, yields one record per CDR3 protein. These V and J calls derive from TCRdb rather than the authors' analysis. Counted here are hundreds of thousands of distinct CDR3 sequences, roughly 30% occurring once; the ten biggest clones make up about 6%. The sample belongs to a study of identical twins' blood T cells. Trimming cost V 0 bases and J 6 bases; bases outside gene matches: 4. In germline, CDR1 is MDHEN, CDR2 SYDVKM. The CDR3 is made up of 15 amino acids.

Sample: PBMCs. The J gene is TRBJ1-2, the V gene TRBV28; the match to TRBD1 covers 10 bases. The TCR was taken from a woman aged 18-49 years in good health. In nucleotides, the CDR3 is TGTGCCAGCAGTTTATGGGACAGGGGGGGGAATGGCTACACCTTC. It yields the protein CASSLWDRGGNGYTF.